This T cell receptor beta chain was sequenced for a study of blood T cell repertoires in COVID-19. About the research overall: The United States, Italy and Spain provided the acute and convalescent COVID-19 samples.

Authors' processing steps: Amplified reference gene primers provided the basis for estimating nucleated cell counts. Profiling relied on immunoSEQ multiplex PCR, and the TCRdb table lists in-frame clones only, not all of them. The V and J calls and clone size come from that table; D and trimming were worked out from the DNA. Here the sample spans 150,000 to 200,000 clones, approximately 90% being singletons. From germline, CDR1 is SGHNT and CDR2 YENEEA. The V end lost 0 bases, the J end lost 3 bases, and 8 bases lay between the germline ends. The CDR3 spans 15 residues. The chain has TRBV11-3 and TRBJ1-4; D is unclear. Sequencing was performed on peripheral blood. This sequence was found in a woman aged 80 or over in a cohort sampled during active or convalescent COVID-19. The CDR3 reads CASSLDPGSNEKLFF. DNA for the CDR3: TGTGCCAGCAGCTTAGACCCGGGATCTAATGAAAAACTGTTTTTT.